The 27 T cell receptor beta chains presented below share a single source sample, sequenced in a study of blood T cells in healthy people across ages. With a J-beta primer mix and a sample-barcoded 5' primer, a second PCR ran about 6 to 11 cycles. TCRdb reanalysed the 5' RACE reads using MiXCR and keeps one entry per CDR3 protein. This table holds fewer than 2 million distinct CDR3 sequences, roughly 43% found once. What was sequenced was blood. Receptor source: a human donor in good health.

The rearrangement links TRBV20-1 to TRBJ1-4, with TRBD1 as a possible D gene (5 bases). Trimming pared 6 bases from V and 8 bases from J, leaving 16 bases between. The CDR3 length is 13 residues. Germline V gene sequence: CDR1 DFQATT, CDR2 SNEGSKA (reference sequence). The CDR3 nucleotides read TGCAGTGCCGCCGCGTCAGGGAAGGAAAAACTGTTTTTT. The encoded protein is CSAAASGKEKLFF.

This clonotype was found a few times. The chain uses TRBV7-3 and TRBJ1-2, with unresolved D. The germline V gene has CDR1 SGHTA and CDR2 FQGTGA. The CDR3 runs to 11 residues. Deletions cut 1 base from V and 7 bases from J, with 4 bases between. The DNA for the CDR3 is TGTGCCAGCAGCTTAATGGGTGGCTACACCTTC. This translates into CASSLMGGYTF.

This chain joins TRBV3-1 and TRBJ2-7; D not resolved. Germline values: CDR1 LGHDT, CDR2 YNNKEL (reference sequence). This CDR3 is 14 amino acids long. Trimming stripped 2 bases from V and 4 bases from J, with 12 bases between. The DNA for the CDR3 is TGTGCCAGCAGCCAACAACCATTGGGGTACGAGCAGTACTTC. Protein sequence: CASSQQPLGYEQYF.

Details on this clonotype: One end of the junction does not line up with germline, which may come from a read error. J is TRBJ2-3 and V is TRBV25-1, with 8 nucleotides matching TRBD1. The germline gives CDR1 MGHDK, CDR2 SYGVNS. The length of the CDR3 is 13 residues. This chain's CDR3 is CVSIRDRLYEQYF. CDR3 sequence (DNA): TGTGTCAGCATCAGGGACAGGCTCTACGAGCAGTATTTT.

The genes are TRBV7-8 and TRBJ1-1, with a possible D match to TRBD1 (6 bases). V was pared by 5 bases and J by 1 base, with 17 bases between. CDR1 and CDR2 from the germline V gene are SGHVS and FQNEAQ. The CDR3 extends over 16 amino acids. In DNA form, the CDR3 reads TGTGCCAGCAGCCCCCGTCTAAGGGGGGGGAACACTGAAGCTTTCTTT. Encoded protein: CASSPRLRGGNTEAFF.

This chain connects TRBV5-6 to TRBJ2-1; possibly TRBD1 or TRBD2 for D (6 bases each). The J call may be mistaken, given a closer DNA end match to TRBJ2-7. CDR1 and CDR2 from the germline V gene are SGHDT and YYEEEE. The CDR3 is made up of 15 amino acids. CDR3 in amino acids: CASSVGVGGEYEQYF. In DNA, the CDR3 is TGTGCCAGCAGCGTGGGGGTCGGGGGCGAGTACGAGCAGTACTTC.

The rearrangement links TRBV10-1 to TRBJ2-3; D is unclear. The CDR3 totals 15 residues. CDR1 is WNHNN, CDR2 SYGVQD, per germline (reference sequence). V lost 0 bases, J lost 6 bases, and 13 bases lay in between. The CDR3, as DNA: TGCGCCAGCAGTGAGTCCTATCCAAGGGCGGATACGCAGTATTTT. Translating gives CASSESYPRADTQYF.

This clonotype was observed once. The rearrangement uses TRBV4-3 and TRBJ2-1; 10 nucleotides match TRBD2. Germline CDR1 reads LGHNA; CDR2 reads YSLEER. CDR3 length: 17 amino acids. J gave up 8 bases and V 1 base, and 11 bases lay outside the gene matches. The CDR3 loop is CASSQVFSGGMGDEQFF. For the CDR3, the DNA is TGCGCCAGCAGCCAAGTCTTTAGCGGGGGGATGGGGGATGAGCAGTTCTTC.

This clonotype has at least ten counts. V gene TRBV7-2 combines with J gene TRBJ2-1; 14 bases map to TRBD2. This CDR3 is built from 14 residues. Germline V gene data show CDR1 as SGHTA and CDR2 as FQGNSA. V lost 5 bases, J lost 10 bases, and 4 bases stayed unmatched. The CDR3, as DNA: TGTGCCAGCAGCCCGGGACTAGCGGGGGACGAGCAGTTCTTC. It codes for CASSPGLAGDEQFF.

This chain joins TRBV21-1 and TRBJ2-3; TRBD1 is the table's D call, not checked against the DNA. TRBV21-1 is given as a pseudogene. CDR3 length equals 12 residues. This chain's CDR3 is CAIPWVRDTQYF. The CDR3 nucleotides read TGTGCCATCCCCTGGGTGCGAGATACGCAGTATTTT.

There are a few counts of this clonotype. The chain has TRBV6-2 or TRBV6-3 and TRBJ1-1; 9 nucleotides align to TRBD1. J was trimmed by 11 bases and V by 6 bases; bases with no gene match: 10. This CDR3 comprises 13 residues. In germline, CDR1 is MNHEY, CDR2 SVGEGT. The CDR3 sequence: CASRGTGIRSAFF. For the CDR3, the DNA is TGTGCCAGCAGGGGGACAGGGATCAGGTCGGCTTTCTTT.

This clonotype was recorded many times. The chain couples TRBV6-1 to TRBJ2-1; no firm D call. Germline-derived CDR1 and CDR2 are MNHNS and SASEGT. V lost 2 bases to trimming and J lost 6 bases, with 2 bases between them. CDR3 length: 11 residues. The CDR3: CASSEFNEQFF. CDR3 DNA sequence: TGTGCCAGCAGTGAATTCAATGAGCAGTTCTTC.

Remarks on this clonotype: A read error may produce the germline difference seen at one junction end. CDR3 sequence: CTSSSQSGGYGYTF. The CDR3 DNA reads TGTACCAGCAGTTCTCAATCCGGGGGGTACGGCTACACCTTC. The chain links TRBV28 to TRBJ1-2, with a tentative D call TRBD1 (5 bases). Germline assignment: CDR1 MDHEN and CDR2 SYDVKM. This CDR3 is built from 14 residues.

CDR3 amino acids: CASRSPYGYTF. CDR3 nucleotides: TGTGCCAGCAGGTCCCCCTATGGCTACACCTTC. This sequence joins TRBV12-3 or TRBV12-4 and TRBJ1-2; D gene unclear. Trimming removed 6 bases from V and 4 bases from J, with 6 bases in between. The CDR3 loop spans 11 amino acids.

At least ten counts were recorded for this clonotype. The chain uses TRBV5-1 and TRBJ2-1; possibly TRBD1 for D (6 bases). Germline CDR1 is SGHRS and CDR2 is YFSETQ. The V and J ends lost 1 base and 2 bases respectively, with 10 bases between them. CDR3 length: 15 residues. CDR3 DNA sequence: TGCGCCAGCAGCTTGAATTGGGGGCCCTACAATGAGCAGTTCTTC. It codes for CASSLNWGPYNEQFF. The full variable domain, its missing parts supplied by reference TRBV5-1 and TRBJ2-1, is KAGVTQTPRYLIKTRGQQVTLSCSPISGHRSVSWYQQTPGQGLQFLFEYFSETQRNKGNFPGRFSGRQFSNSRSEMNVSTLELGDSALYLCASSLNWGPYNEQFFGPGTRLTVL.

In this sample, this clonotype turned up a few times. This chain connects TRBV20-1 to TRBJ1-1; D ambiguous. CDR3 length: 14 residues. Germline CDR1 DFQATT, CDR2 SNEGSKA (reference sequence). The V end lost 0 bases, the J end lost 0 bases, and 8 bases lay between the germline ends. CDR3 sequence reads: CSARDSRMNTEAFF. As DNA, the CDR3 is TGCAGTGCTAGAGATTCCAGGATGAACACTGAAGCTTTCTTT.

J is TRBJ2-6 and V is TRBV7-9; D is possibly TRBD1 or TRBD2 (6 bases each). CDR1 is SEHNR, CDR2 FQNEAQ, per germline (reference sequence). V lost 1 base, J lost 4 bases, and 17 bases lay in between. This CDR3 contains 18 residues. The CDR3 nucleotides read TGTGCCAGCAGCTTAGAATATCCGGGGGCGTCCGGGGCCAACGTCCTGACTTTC. Protein product: CASSLEYPGASGANVLTF.

The chain joins TRBV20-1 to TRBJ2-7; TRBD1 aligns across 7 bases. The ends lost 6 bases at V and 4 bases at J; junction bases unmatched: 15. CDR1 is DFQATT and CDR2 is SNEGSKA in the germline V gene (reference sequence). CDR3 size: 15 residues. CDR3 region: CSATPETGNLYEQYF. CDR3 in DNA: TGCAGTGCAACCCCCGAGACAGGGAACCTATACGAGCAGTACTTC.

The gene calls are TRBV20-1 and TRBJ2-3; 16 nucleotides line up with TRBD2. This CDR3 contains 17 residues. Trimming took 0 bases from V and 3 from J; bases not matched to a gene: 3. Looked up from germline, CDR1 is DFQATT and CDR2 is SNEGSKA (reference sequence). CDR3 residues: CSARDWGLAGGTDTQYF. The DNA for the CDR3 is TGCAGTGCTAGAGATTGGGGACTAGCGGGGGGGACAGATACGCAGTATTTT.

This clonotype was seen a handful of times. J is TRBJ1-2 and V is TRBV12-3 or TRBV12-4; TRBD1 is a possible D gene (5 bases). Trimming took off 6 bases at V and 4 bases at J, with 15 bases between the two ends. This CDR3 region has 14 residues. CDR3 nucleotides: TGTGCCAGCAGGCTGGGCGTGGGGCCCTATGGCTACACCTTC. Translating it yields CASRLGVGPYGYTF.

This clonotype came up a few times. The V call is TRBV12-3 or TRBV12-4, the J call TRBJ2-1; D possibly matches TRBD1 or TRBD2 (5 bases each). Trimming cost V 0 bases and J 1 base, with 16 bases left between them. The length of the CDR3 is 18 residues. CDR3 sequence (DNA): TGTGCCAGCAGTTTAGCCCTTGGGGGTCGGGGTTCCTACAATGAGCAGTTCTTC. This gives the protein CASSLALGGRGSYNEQFF.

There are a few counts of this clonotype. The chain has TRBV7-8 and TRBJ2-5, with a weak D call TRBD1 (6 bases). V lost 9 bases to trimming and J lost 1 base, with 12 bases between them. Per germline, CDR1 SGHVS and CDR2 FQNEAQ. The CDR3 is 13 amino acids. The CDR3 DNA is TGTGCCAGTCTACAGGGTGGCCAAGAGACCCAGTACTTC. Encoded protein: CASLQGGQETQYF.

The sample holds a few counts of this clonotype. The chain uses TRBV29-1 and TRBJ2-2; 7 nucleotides line up with TRBD2. The CDR3 runs to 16 residues. The J segment lost 4 bases and the V segment lost 3 bases, leaving 11 bases of the junction unmatched. Germline CDR1 and CDR2: SQVTM and ANQGSEA. CDR3 amino acids: CSVERAVGGSTGELFF. CDR3 in DNA: TGCAGCGTTGAGAGGGCTGTCGGGGGGAGCACCGGGGAGCTGTTTTTT.

This clonotype was counted between two and nine times. This chain links TRBV6-5 with TRBJ1-6; possibly TRBD1 for D (5 bases). Between the trimmed V and J ends, which lost 8 bases and 9 bases, there was a span of 14 bases. The CDR3 spans 13 residues. Looked up from germline, CDR1 is MNHEY and CDR2 is SVGAGI. The CDR3 DNA sequence: TGTGCCAGCCATGCCCAGGGCGGTTCACCCCTCCACTTT. As protein: CASHAQGGSPLHF.

This clonotype came up a few times. V gene TRBV28 combines with J gene TRBJ2-1; perhaps TRBD1 as D (5 bases). This CDR3 comprises 12 residues. Trimming left V 4 bases short and J 10 bases short, with 11 bases between. The germline gives CDR1 MDHEN, CDR2 SYDVKM. CDR3 in amino acids: CASSSDTQEQFF. As DNA, the CDR3 is TGTGCCAGCAGTTCGGACACACAGGAGCAGTTCTTC.

The V and J genes are TRBV4-3 and TRBJ1-2; D perhaps matches TRBD1 (5 bases). This CDR3 is 15 amino acids long. V shed 2 bases and J shed 7 bases, with 17 bases lying between them. The germline gives CDR1 LGHNA, CDR2 YSLEER. This CDR3 is CASSQFGEGRAGYTF. The CDR3 DNA is TGCGCCAGCAGCCAATTCGGGGAGGGGAGAGCTGGCTACACCTTC.

The genes are TRBV4-1 and TRBJ1-2; the D gene is possibly TRBD1 (6 bases). Trimming removed 0 bases at V and 4 bases at J, with 12 bases between. Germline V lookup: CDR1 MGHRA, CDR2 YSYEKL. CDR3 length: 15 residues. The CDR3 nucleotides are TGCGCCAGCAGCCAAGATTCCATACAGGGCTATGGCTACACCTTC. It encodes CASSQDSIQGYGYTF.